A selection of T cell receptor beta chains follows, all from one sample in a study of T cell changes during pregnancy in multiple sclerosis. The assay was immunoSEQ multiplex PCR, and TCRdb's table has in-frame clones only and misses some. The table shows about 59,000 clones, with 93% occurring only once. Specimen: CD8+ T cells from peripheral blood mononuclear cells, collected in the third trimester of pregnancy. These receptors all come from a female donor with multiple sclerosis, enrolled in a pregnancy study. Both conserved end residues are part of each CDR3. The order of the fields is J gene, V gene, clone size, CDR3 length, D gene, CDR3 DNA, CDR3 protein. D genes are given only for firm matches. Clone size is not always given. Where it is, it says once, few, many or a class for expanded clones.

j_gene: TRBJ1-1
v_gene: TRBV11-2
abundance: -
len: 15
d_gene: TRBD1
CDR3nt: TGTGCCAGCAGCTTAGAGGGCAGGGGGCTCACTGAAGCTTTCTTT
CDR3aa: CASSLEGRGLTEAFF

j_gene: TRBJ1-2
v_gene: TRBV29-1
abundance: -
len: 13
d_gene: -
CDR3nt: TGCAGCGTTGAAGATCAGGAGGACTATGGCTACACCTTC
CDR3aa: CSVEDQEDYGYTF

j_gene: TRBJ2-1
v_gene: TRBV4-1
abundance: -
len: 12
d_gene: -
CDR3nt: TGCGCCAGCAGCCAAGCATCGGGAGCACAGTTCTTC
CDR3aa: CASSQASGAQFF

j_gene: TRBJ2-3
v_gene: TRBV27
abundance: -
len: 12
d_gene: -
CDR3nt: TGTGCCAGCAGTTTCGACACCATTACGCAGTATTTT
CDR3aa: CASSFDTITQYF

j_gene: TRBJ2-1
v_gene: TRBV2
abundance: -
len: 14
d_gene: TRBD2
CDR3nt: TGTGCGCAGCGGGAGCGGGGGAACAACAATGAGCAGTTCTTC
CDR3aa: CAQRERGNNNEQFF

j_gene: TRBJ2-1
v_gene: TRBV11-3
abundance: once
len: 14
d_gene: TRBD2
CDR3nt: TGTGCCAGCAGCTTAGGCAGCGGGATTGATGAGCAGTTCTTC
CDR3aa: CASSLGSGIDEQFF

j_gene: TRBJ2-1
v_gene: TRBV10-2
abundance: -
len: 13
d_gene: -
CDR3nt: TGCGCCAGCAGTCCAGTGACATTCAATGAGCAGTTCTTC
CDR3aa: CASSPVTFNEQFF

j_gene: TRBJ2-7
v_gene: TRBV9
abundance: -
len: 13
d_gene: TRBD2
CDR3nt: TGTGCCAGCAGCGGGACTAGCGACTACGAGCAGTACTTC
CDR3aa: CASSGTSDYEQYF

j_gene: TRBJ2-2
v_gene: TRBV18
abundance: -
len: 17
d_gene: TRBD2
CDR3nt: TGTGCCAGCTCACCGAAACTAGCGGGAGGTGGCACCGGGGAGCTGTTTTTT
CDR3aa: CASSPKLAGGGTGELFF

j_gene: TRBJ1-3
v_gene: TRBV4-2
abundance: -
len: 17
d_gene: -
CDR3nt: TGTGCCAGCAGCCAAGACTGGGGCAGGGGCTCTGGAAACACCATATATTTT
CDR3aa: CASSQDWGRGSGNTIYF

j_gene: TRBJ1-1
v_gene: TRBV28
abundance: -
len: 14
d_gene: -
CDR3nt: TGTGCCAGCAGTCGGCAGGTGATGAACACTGAAGCTTTCTTT
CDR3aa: CASSRQVMNTEAFF

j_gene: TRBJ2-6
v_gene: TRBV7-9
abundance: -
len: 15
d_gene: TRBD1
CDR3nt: TGTGCCAGCAGACAACAGGGGTCTGGGGCCAACGTCCTGACTTTC
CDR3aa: CASRQQGSGANVLTF

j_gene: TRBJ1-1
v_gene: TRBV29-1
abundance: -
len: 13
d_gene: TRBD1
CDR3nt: TGCAGCGCCGGACAGGGGATGAACACTGAAGCTTTCTTT
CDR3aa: CSAGQGMNTEAFF

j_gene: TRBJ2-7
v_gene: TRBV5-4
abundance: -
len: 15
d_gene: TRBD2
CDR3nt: TGTGCCAGCACCGTAACTAGCGGGGGGTCCTACGAGCAGTACTTC
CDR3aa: CASTVTSGGSYEQYF